These 31 T cell receptor beta chains share one sample of origin, sequenced in a study of shared clonotypes between healthy human individuals. TCRdb keeps only in-frame clones here, not all; method: immunoSEQ multiplex PCR. The table shows about 1 million clones, with 65% to 80% occurring only once. Sequencing was carried out using memory CD4+ T cells sorted from blood. Documented subset: CD45RA-negative fraction. Receptor source: a man younger than 30 in good health.

This clone has only a few counts. The chain joins TRBV5-4 to TRBJ2-2; TRBD1 aligns across 7 bases. The CDR3 is 15 residues long. The V segment lost 3 bases and the J segment 7 bases; nucleotides outside the gene matches: 9. CDR1 and CDR2 from the germline V gene are SGHNT and YYREEE (reference sequence). CDR3 sequence reads: CASSYGAGQVGELFF. The CDR3 DNA follows: TGTGCCAGCAGCTATGGCGCCGGACAGGTCGGGGAGCTGTTTTTT.

The table lists this clone with a few counts. V usage is TRBV30 and J usage is TRBJ1-5, with a tentative D call TRBD1 (6 bases). The CDR3 sequence is 15 residues long. V was trimmed by 1 base and J by 5 bases, leaving 15 bases between them. Germline V CDR1 and CDR2: GTSNPN, SVGIG (reference sequence). The chain's CDR3 is CAWSEGQGLYQPQHF. The CDR3 coding sequence is TGTGCCTGGAGTGAAGGTCAGGGGCTTTATCAGCCCCAGCATTTT. The full variable domain, rest sourced from reference TRBV30 and TRBJ1-5, is SQTIHQWPATLVQPVGSPLSLECTVEGTSNPNLYWYRQAAGRGLQLLFYSVGIGQISSEVPQNLSASRPQDRQFILSSKKLLLSDSGFYLCAWSEGQGLYQPQHFGDGTRLSIL.

This chain links TRBV20-1 with TRBJ1-2; D gene uncertain. The germline gives CDR1 DFQATT, CDR2 SNEGSKA (reference sequence). V lost 5 bases to trimming and J lost 2 bases, with 6 bases between them. The CDR3 is 11 amino acids. The CDR3 loop reads CSAFDNYGYTF. The CDR3 region has the DNA TGCAGTGCTTTTGACAACTATGGCTACACCTTC.

The chain couples TRBV9 to TRBJ2-5; tentative D call: TRBD1 (7 bases). Trimming stripped 0 bases from V and 4 bases from J, with 13 bases between. The germline V gene encodes CDR1 SGDLS and CDR2 YYNGEE. The CDR3 runs 15 residues. CDR3 coding DNA: TGTGCCAGCAGCGTAGTTCAGGGGGGTAGAGAGACCCAGTACTTC. Translation: CASSVVQGGRETQYF.

The chain uses TRBV10-2 and TRBJ1-5; D not resolved. Germline CDR1 WSHSY, CDR2 SAAADI. Deletions cut 6 bases from V and 1 base from J, with 4 bases between. The CDR3 runs to 12 residues. CDR3 loop: CASRDSNQPQHF. The DNA of the CDR3 is TGCGCCAGCAGGGACAGCAATCAGCCCCAGCATTTT.

The chain recombines TRBV21-1 with TRBJ2-7; the table's D call TRBD1 went unverified against the DNA. TRBV21-1 is a listed pseudogene. The CDR3 spans 14 residues. CDR3 in amino acids: CASSKEDSSYEQYF. The CDR3 coding sequence is TGTGCCAGCAGCAAGGAGGACAGCTCCTACGAGCAGTACTTC.

For this clone: The same CDR3 also results from other DNA sequences found in this sample. The CDR3 DNA reads as TGTGCCAGCAGTTCTTTGTACAATGAGCAGTTCTTC. As protein: CASSSLYNEQFF. The rearrangement links TRBV28 to TRBJ2-1, with D unresolved. Germline lookup yields CDR1 MDHEN and CDR2 SYDVKM. The CDR3 consists of 12 residues. Between the trimmed V and J ends, which lost 4 bases and 4 bases, there was a span of 5 bases.

CDR3 in amino acids: CASSESRQGVSPLHF. The CDR3 coding sequence is TGCGCCAGCAGTGAGTCAAGACAGGGGGTTTCACCCCTCCACTTT. The chain recombines TRBV10-1 with TRBJ1-6, with 9 bases lining up with TRBD1. The V gene end was trimmed by 0 bases and the J gene end by 9 bases; junction bases not matched to a gene: 3. CDR1 is WNHNN and CDR2 is SYGVQD in the germline V gene (reference sequence). This CDR3 has 15 amino acids.

V is TRBV7-3 and J is TRBJ2-5, with D maybe TRBD2 (5 bases). Per the germline V gene, CDR1 is SGHTA and CDR2 is FQGTGA. V lost 5 bases to trimming and J lost 7 bases, with 14 bases between them. The CDR3 has 13 amino acids. CDR3 sequence: CASSPGERRTQYF. For the CDR3, the DNA is TGTGCCAGCAGCCCTGGGGAGAGGAGGACCCAGTACTTC. The whole variable domain, remainder taken from reference TRBV7-3 and TRBJ2-5, is GAGVSQTPSNKVTEKGKYVELRCDPISGHTALYWYRQSLGQGPEFLIYFQGTGAADDSGLPNDRFFAVRPEGSVSTLKIQRTERGDSAVYLCASSPGERRTQYFGPGTRLLVL.

The chain recombines TRBV7-3 with TRBJ2-7; D possibly corresponds to TRBD1 (6 bases). CDR1 SGHTA and CDR2 FQGTGA come from the germline V gene. V was trimmed by 11 bases and J by 2 bases, leaving 22 bases between them. The CDR3 covers 15 residues. The CDR3 nucleotides read TGTGCCTTCACCAGGCCGCAGGGGAATCCCTACGAGCAGTACTTC. It is translated as CAFTRPQGNPYEQYF.

The genes are TRBV7-3 and TRBJ2-3, with TRBD2 matching 15 bases. The V and J ends lost 5 bases and 5 bases, in that order; junction bases with no gene match: 5. The CDR3 sequence is 16 residues long. Germline V gene sequence: CDR1 SGHTA, CDR2 FQGTGA. The CDR3 sequence is CASSAGLAGGKDTQYF. The CDR3 nucleotides are TGTGCCAGCAGCGCGGGACTAGCGGGGGGAAAAGATACGCAGTATTTT.

This clone has just a few counts. This chain uses TRBV5-1 with TRBJ2-3, with TRBD2 matching over 7 bases. Germline values: CDR1 SGHRS, CDR2 YFSETQ. V was clipped by 0 bases and J by 1 base; unmatched bases: 11. This CDR3 contains 18 residues. CDR3 nucleotides: TGCGCCAGCAGCTTGGCCAATGGCGGGAGTTCGGGCACAGATACGCAGTATTTT. This translates into CASSLANGGSSGTDTQYF.

The chain joins TRBV7-8 to TRBJ2-6; no reliable D call. Germline CDR1 reads SGHVS; CDR2 reads FQNEAQ. Trimming pared 4 bases from V and 2 bases from J, leaving 9 bases between. The CDR3 length is 15 residues. The CDR3 protein is CASSSIGPGANVLTF. In nucleotides, the CDR3 is TGTGCCAGCAGCTCTATCGGGCCTGGGGCCAACGTCCTGACTTTC.

This sequence joins TRBV7-2 and TRBJ2-1; D may be TRBD2 (6 bases). V gave up 0 bases and J gave up 4 bases, with 10 bases separating them. Germline lookup yields CDR1 SGHTA and CDR2 FQGNSA. CDR3 length equals 15 residues. CDR3 amino acids: CASSLAWGLYNEQFF. The DNA of the CDR3 is TGTGCCAGCAGCTTAGCGTGGGGACTGTACAATGAGCAGTTCTTC.

CDR3 residues: CASSLGATATGGGRPFF. CDR3 in DNA: TGTGCCAGCAGTTTAGGGGCCACGGCTACGGGAGGAGGTAGGCCGTTCTTC. The rearrangement uses TRBV27 and TRBJ2-1, with TRBD2 identical over 7 bases. After removal of 2 bases from V and 15 bases from J, the junction contained 22 bases not matched to a gene. This CDR3 comprises 17 residues. Germline CDR1 is MNHEY and CDR2 is SMNVEV (reference sequence).

CDR3 DNA: TGCGCCAGCAGTGAGTGGGACAACTACAACTATGGCTACACCTTC. It translates to CASSEWDNYNYGYTF. V and J are TRBV10-2 and TRBJ1-2; possibly TRBD1 for D (6 bases). V dropped 1 base and J dropped 2 bases, with 11 bases sitting between them. Germline V gene data show CDR1 as WSHSY and CDR2 as SAAADI. The CDR3 contains 15 residues.

The sample holds one count of this clone. The gene calls are TRBV28 and TRBJ2-7, with 8 nucleotides matching TRBD1. The CDR3 is 16 residues long. Germline assignment: CDR1 MDHEN and CDR2 SYDVKM. The V gene end was trimmed by 1 base and the J gene end by 5 bases; junction bases not matched to a gene: 10. The DNA of the CDR3 is TGTGCCAGCAGTTTATTGGCAACAGGGGGTTTCCACGAGCAGTACTTC. Translation gives CASSLLATGGFHEQYF. Complete variable domain (other parts from reference TRBV28 and TRBJ2-7): DVKVTQSSRYLVKRTGEKVFLECVQDMDHENMFWYRQDPGLGLRLIYFSYDVKMKEKGDIPEGYSVSREKKERFSLILESASTNQTSMYLCASSLLATGGFHEQYFGPGTRLTVT.

The V call is TRBV2, the J call TRBJ2-2; D is perhaps TRBD2 (5 bases). The V gene lost 6 bases and the J gene lost 7 bases, with 21 bases spanning the gap. CDR3 length: 16 residues. Germline V CDR1 and CDR2: SNHLY, FYNNEI. CDR3 DNA: TGTGCCAGCAGCCTAAATCGGGTCGGGGTAGGCGGGGAGCTGTTTTTT. Encoded protein: CASSLNRVGVGGELFF.

The chain carries TRBV6-1 and TRBJ2-7, with 7 bases matching TRBD1. The length of the CDR3 is 15 residues. V shed 3 bases, J shed 6 bases, and the junction held 11 bases outside the gene matches. Germline CDR1 reads MNHNS; CDR2 reads SASEGT. CDR3: CASSERDSWPSEQYF. CDR3 nucleotide sequence: TGTGCCAGCAGTGAGAGGGACAGTTGGCCCTCCGAGCAGTACTTC.

The rearrangement joins TRBV18 to TRBJ2-5; D remains unclear. The V gene lost 2 bases and the J gene lost 2 bases, with 12 bases spanning the gap. Germline V gives CDR1 KGHSH, CDR2 LQKENI. The CDR3 sequence is 15 residues long. The CDR3 DNA reads TGTGCCAGCTCACCATCCCAACTTGAACAAGAGACCCAGTACTTC. This sequence encodes CASSPSQLEQETQYF.

The genes are TRBV29-1 and TRBJ1-1; D perhaps matches TRBD1 (5 bases). V lost 6 bases and J lost 6, with 17 bases in between. The CDR3 has 13 amino acids. Germline CDR1 and CDR2: SQVTM and ANQGSEA. CDR3 DNA: TGCAGCGTCATGGACCAGGGAGGGGCTGAAGCTTTCTTT. It is translated as CSVMDQGGAEAFF.

This chain links TRBV7-9 with TRBJ2-7; no clear D gene. The germline CDR1 and CDR2 sequences are SEHNR and FQNEAQ (reference sequence). This CDR3 is built from 15 residues. Trimming pared 3 bases from V and 0 bases from J, leaving 12 bases between. CDR3 DNA sequence: TGTGCCAGCAGCTTCGGTGGTTCCATCTCCTACGAGCAGTACTTC. As protein: CASSFGGSISYEQYF. Variable domain in full (rest from reference TRBV7-9 and TRBJ2-7): DTGVSQNPRHKITKRGQNVTFRCDPISEHNRLYWYRQTLGQGPEFLTYFQNEAQLEKSRLLSDRFSAERPKGSFSTLEIQRTEQGDSAMYLCASSFGGSISYEQYFGPGTRLTVT.

This rearrangement joins TRBV2 to TRBJ1-1, with D perhaps TRBD1 (5 bases). The CDR3 covers 13 residues. CDR1 and CDR2 from the germline V gene are SNHLY and FYNNEI. V was clipped by 7 bases and J by 0 bases, with 9 bases between them. The CDR3 nucleotides are TGTGCCAGCATGAAGGACATGAACACTGAAGCTTTCTTT. Translation gives CASMKDMNTEAFF.

V usage is TRBV5-1 and J usage is TRBJ2-5; 16 bases line up with TRBD2. The CDR3 consists of 17 residues. With 7 bases clipped from V and 5 bases from J, the junction kept 11 bases outside the gene matches. CDR1 and CDR2 (germline): SGHRS, YFSETQ. The CDR3 loop is CASGPGTSGGVLETQYF. The CDR3 coding sequence is TGCGCCAGCGGTCCCGGGACTAGCGGGGGGGTATTGGAGACCCAGTACTTC.

The chain combines TRBV5-8 with TRBJ2-5; tentative D call: TRBD2 (5 bases). V was shortened by 7 bases and J by 1 base, with 14 bases between the two germline ends. CDR1 is SGHTS, CDR2 YDEGEE, per germline. The CDR3 is 14 amino acids. CDR3 in amino acids: CASGRTGSQETQYF. The CDR3 region has the DNA TGTGCCAGCGGTCGAACGGGGTCCCAAGAGACCCAGTACTTC.

V gene TRBV19 combines with J gene TRBJ1-1; D remains ambiguous. Trimming shortened V by 1 base and J by 10 bases, and 10 bases separated the two germline ends. The CDR3 consists of 12 residues. Looked up from germline, CDR1 is LNHDA and CDR2 is SQIVND (reference sequence). The CDR3 reads CASSIVGSSAFF. In nucleotides, the CDR3 is TGTGCCAGTAGTATAGTGGGCAGCTCAGCTTTCTTT. Combining the CDR3 with reference TRBV19 and TRBJ1-1 gives the whole variable domain DGGITQSPKYLFRKEGQNVTLSCEQNLNHDAMYWYRQDPGQGLRLIYYSQIVNDFQKGDIAEGYSVSREKKESFPLTVTSAQKNPTAFYLCASSIVGSSAFFGQGTRLTVV.

This clone appeared a single time. J is TRBJ2-7 and V is TRBV9; 7 bases map to TRBD2. The CDR3 runs 18 residues. Germline V lookup: CDR1 SGDLS, CDR2 YYNGEE. V lost 4 bases, J lost 6 bases, and 22 bases stayed unmatched. The CDR3 spells CASSPLPSSGGRRSEQYF. The CDR3, as DNA: TGTGCCAGCAGCCCCCTCCCCTCTAGCGGAGGAAGGAGGAGCGAGCAGTACTTC. Looking up the rest from reference TRBV9 and TRBJ2-7 gives the full variable domain: DSGVTQTPKHLITATGQRVTLRCSPRSGDLSVYWYQQSLDQGLQFLIQYYNGEERAKGNILERFSAQQFPDLHSELNLSSLELGDSALYFCASSPLPSSGGRRSEQYFGPGTRLTVT.

The chain carries TRBV6-5 and TRBJ1-2; a possible D gene is TRBD1 (5 bases). V was pared by 0 bases and J by 3 bases, with 14 bases between. Germline assignment: CDR1 MNHEY and CDR2 SVGAGI. This CDR3 is built from 16 residues. CDR3 protein: CASSYSSSGTYYGYTF. As DNA, the CDR3 is TGTGCCAGCAGTTACTCGAGTTCAGGGACTTACTATGGCTACACCTTC.

The chain employs TRBV5-6 and TRBJ2-7; D gene uncertain. The germline V gene encodes CDR1 SGHDT and CDR2 YYEEEE. Trimming pared 2 bases from V and 0 bases from J, leaving 12 bases between. This CDR3 has 15 amino acids. This CDR3 reads CASSFLGSNSYEQYF. CDR3 in DNA: TGTGCCAGCAGCTTTCTTGGTTCCAACTCCTACGAGCAGTACTTC.

This chain uses TRBV30 with TRBJ2-5, with D perhaps TRBD1 (6 bases). The CDR3 loop spans 14 amino acids. The V end was cut by 3 bases, the J end by 5 bases, with 16 bases between. From germline, CDR1 is GTSNPN and CDR2 SVGIG (reference sequence). The CDR3 region has the DNA TGTGCCTGGAGGGGGGCCGGACCCCGGGAGACCCAGTACTTC. This gives the protein CAWRGAGPRETQYF.

The V call is TRBV19, the J call TRBJ2-3; 8 nucleotides align to TRBD1. CDR3 length equals 15 residues. V was clipped by 2 bases and J by 6 bases; unmatched bases: 7. CDR1 LNHDA and CDR2 SQIVND come from the germline V gene (reference sequence). The CDR3 DNA sequence: TGTGCCAGTAGTATATCAGGGGGCTCTCGGGATACGCAGTATTTT. This codes for CASSISGGSRDTQYF.